This paragraph reports one TCR beta chain. Its specificity is unknown. Sequenced by immunoSEQ multiplex PCR; TCRdb stores in-frame clones only, minus some. Among roughly 53,000 clones listed, almost 90% were seen once. Exclusion applied to patients with autoimmune disease history or systemic immunosuppression. These data belong to a study of OX40 agonist ivuxolimab in advanced cancers. Findings and caveats of the study: Near-lowest levels of clonal expansion characterized partial responders at 0.1-3.0 mg/kg. On average, CD8+ T cells showed a greater number of expanded clones than CD4+.

This receptor was obtained from an adult with an advanced solid tumor such as melanoma, head and neck, liver or kidney cancer. The source material was CD4+ or CD8+ T cells sorted from blood, sampled in a trial of the OX40 agonist ivuxolimab.

CDR3 protein: CASRQTLVVNEQFF. The CDR3 bases are TGCGCCAGCCGGCAGACTCTGGTGGTCAATGAGCAGTTCTTC. V usage is TRBV5-1 and J usage is TRBJ2-1; no firm D call. Germline V gives CDR1 SGHRS, CDR2 YFSETQ. The CDR3 runs 14 residues. Trimming took off 7 bases at V and 6 bases at J, with 17 bases between the two ends.